The 25 T cell receptor beta chains below all came from one sample that was sequenced in a study of blood T cell repertoires in COVID-19. Generated by immunoSEQ multiplex PCR, the TCRdb table keeps only in-frame clones and is missing some. The table includes 120,000 to 150,000 clones, approximately 82% detected once. The material sequenced was peripheral blood. The receptors stem from a woman in her 50s in a cohort sampled during active or convalescent COVID-19.

V and J are TRBV9 and TRBJ1-1; 11 bases line up with TRBD1. V was clipped by 4 bases and J by 5 bases; unmatched bases: 10. The CDR3 contains 16 residues. CDR1 is SGDLS and CDR2 is YYNGEE in the germline V gene. CDR3 sequence: CASSFGQGAVSTEAFF. As DNA, the CDR3 is TGTGCCAGCAGCTTTGGACAGGGGGCAGTGAGTACTGAAGCTTTCTTT.

This rearrangement joins TRBV6-5 to TRBJ2-1, with TRBD2 matching 10 bases. Germline trimming cut 5 bases from V and 4 bases from J; bases unmatched to any gene: 5. Per the germline V gene, CDR1 is MNHEY and CDR2 is SVGAGI. This CDR3 has 15 amino acids. This CDR3 reads CASSPTGLAYNEQFF. The DNA of the CDR3 is TGTGCCAGCAGTCCAACGGGACTAGCGTACAATGAGCAGTTCTTC.

V usage is TRBV14 and J usage is TRBJ1-3; TRBD1 might be the D (6 bases). CDR3 length equals 18 residues. V was trimmed by 4 bases and J by 0 bases, leaving 19 bases between them. Looked up from germline, CDR1 is SGHDN and CDR2 is FVKESK. The CDR3 is CASSPQGGARISGNTIYF. Written as DNA, the CDR3 is TGTGCCAGCAGCCCCCAAGGGGGTGCGAGGATCTCTGGAAACACCATATATTTT.

CDR3 residues: CASSIQGGGSYNSPLHF. In DNA, the CDR3 is TGTGCCAGTAGTATACAGGGTGGCGGCTCCTATAATTCACCCCTCCACTTT. The chain carries TRBV19 and TRBJ1-6, with D possibly TRBD1 on 5 matching bases. This CDR3 contains 17 residues. V was clipped by 2 bases and J by 0 bases, with 11 bases between them. CDR1 and CDR2 (germline): LNHDA, SQIVND (reference sequence).

This clone was seen a handful of times. The same CDR3 can be traced to other DNA sequences in this sample. The J gene is TRBJ2-5, the V gene TRBV18; no clear D gene. The V end lost 2 bases, the J end lost 0 bases, and 7 bases lay between the germline ends. This CDR3 is 14 amino acids long. Germline V gives CDR1 KGHSH, CDR2 LQKENI. CDR3 region: CASSPSTDQETQYF. The DNA of the CDR3 is TGTGCCAGCTCACCATCCACGGACCAAGAGACCCAGTACTTC.

This chain links TRBV19 with TRBJ1-3, with a weak D call TRBD1 (6 bases). The V end was cut by 7 bases, the J end by 3 bases, with 13 bases between. Germline assignment: CDR1 LNHDA and CDR2 SQIVND (reference sequence). The CDR3 has 14 residues. The DNA for the CDR3 is TGTGCCAGTACCCTCACAGGGTATGGAAACACCATATATTTT. It yields the protein CASTLTGYGNTIYF.

The rearrangement links TRBV24-1 to TRBJ2-3; 9 bases match TRBD1. Unmatched junction bases numbered 13, after V lost 12 bases and J lost 4 bases. This CDR3 region has 15 residues. The germline gives CDR1 KGHDR, CDR2 SFDVKD. This CDR3 is CAVNGRDRAPDTQYF. The CDR3 region has the DNA TGTGCCGTCAACGGCCGGGACAGGGCGCCAGATACGCAGTATTTT.

This clone showed up many times. The V and J genes are TRBV6-5 and TRBJ1-4; 7 bases match TRBD1. CDR3 size: 16 residues. In germline, CDR1 is MNHEY, CDR2 SVGAGI. The J segment lost 5 bases and the V segment lost 0 bases, leaving 6 bases of the junction unmatched. The DNA of the CDR3 is TGTGCCAGCAGTTACTCCCCCGGGACAGCAAATGAAAAACTGTTTTTT. Residues: CASSYSPGTANEKLFF.

This clone appeared a single time. The genes are TRBV6-4 and TRBJ2-3; the match to TRBD2 covers 14 bases. V shed 0 bases and J 7 bases; nucleotides not matched to a gene: 3. Germline V gene sequence: CDR1 MRHNA, CDR2 SNTAGT. The length of the CDR3 is 16 residues. Here the CDR3 DNA reads TGTGCCAGCAGTGACTCGACTAGCGGGGGGGTGCATACGCAGTATTTT. Translated: CASSDSTSGGVHTQYF.

This chain joins TRBV12-3 or TRBV12-4 and TRBJ1-2; D is undetermined. The CDR3 extends over 13 amino acids. The V end lost 5 bases, the J end lost 4 bases, and 11 bases lay between the germline ends. The CDR3 here is CASSPGGVYGYTF. CDR3 DNA: TGTGCCAGCAGTCCGGGCGGGGTCTATGGCTACACCTTC.

The rearrangement links TRBV5-4 to TRBJ1-5; tentatively, D is TRBD1 (6 bases). The CDR3 is made up of 15 amino acids. Per the germline V gene, CDR1 is SGHNT and CDR2 is YYREEE (reference sequence). The V gene lost 4 bases and the J gene lost 1 base, with 12 bases spanning the gap. The CDR3: CASSLGAGSNQPQHF. Written as DNA, the CDR3 is TGTGCCAGCAGCCTGGGGGCCGGAAGCAATCAGCCCCAGCATTTT.

The V call is TRBV5-1, the J call TRBJ2-1, with 13 bases aligning to TRBD2. Germline V gene lookup returns CDR1 SGHRS and CDR2 YFSETQ. The V gene end was trimmed by 4 bases and the J gene end by 8 bases; junction bases not matched to a gene: 9. CDR3 size: 16 residues. CDR3 DNA sequence: TGCGCCAGCAGCACAAAAGGGACTAGCGGGGACGATGAGCAGTTCTTC. The encoded protein is CASSTKGTSGDDEQFF.

CDR3 sequence (DNA): TGTGCCAGTAGTATCGGCGTAACAGGTCCCGGGAGGCGCTTCGGGTTCGCTTCCACTGAAGCTTTCTTT. It encodes CASSIGVTGPGRRFGFASTEAFF. The rearrangement links TRBV19 to TRBJ1-1; D is possibly TRBD1 (5 bases). The CDR3 length is 23 residues. Trimming pared 3 bases from V and 4 bases from J, leaving 39 bases between. Germline CDR1 is LNHDA and CDR2 is SQIVND (reference sequence). Combining the CDR3 with reference TRBV19 and TRBJ1-1 gives the whole variable domain DGGITQSPKYLFRKEGQNVTLSCEQNLNHDAMYWYRQDPGQGLRLIYYSQIVNDFQKGDIAEGYSVSREKKESFPLTVTSAQKNPTAFYLCASSIGVTGPGRRFGFASTEAFFGQGTRLTVV.

The V and J genes are TRBV19 and TRBJ1-5; tentatively, D is TRBD1 (6 bases). Germline loops: CDR1 LNHDA, CDR2 SQIVND (reference sequence). This CDR3 comprises 12 residues. Trimming shortened V by 4 bases and J by 6 bases, and 7 bases separated the two germline ends. The DNA of the CDR3 is TGTGCCAGTAGTACGGACAGTCAGCCCCAGCATTTT. It is translated as CASSTDSQPQHF.

The chain joins TRBV19 to TRBJ2-7; 8 bases fit TRBD1. Germline values: CDR1 LNHDA, CDR2 SQIVND (reference sequence). The junction had 8 bases not matched to a gene; V was cut back by 6 bases and J by 4 bases. The CDR3 is made up of 14 amino acids. The DNA of the CDR3 is TGTGCCAGTAGCCTACAGGGGGAGCAATACGAGCAGTACTTC. It specifies CASSLQGEQYEQYF. The variable domain in full, completed from reference TRBV19 and TRBJ2-7, reads DGGITQSPKYLFRKEGQNVTLSCEQNLNHDAMYWYRQDPGQGLRLIYYSQIVNDFQKGDIAEGYSVSREKKESFPLTVTSAQKNPTAFYLCASSLQGEQYEQYFGPGTRLTVT.

The rearrangement uses TRBV30 and TRBJ2-7; 9 bases are shared with TRBD1. Germline CDR1 GTSNPN, CDR2 SVGIG (reference sequence). The CDR3 extends over 13 amino acids. The trim removed 3 bases at V and 3 bases at J, leaving 3 bases unmatched. CDR3 sequence reads: CAWRGTGNYEQYF. CDR3 coding DNA: TGTGCCTGGAGGGGGACAGGGAACTACGAGCAGTACTTC.

The chain recombines TRBV12-3 or TRBV12-4 with TRBJ2-7; a possible D gene is TRBD1 (6 bases). The V gene lost 1 base and the J gene lost 2 bases, with 6 bases spanning the gap. This CDR3 has 13 residues. The CDR3, as DNA: TGTGCCAGCAGTTTAGAGGGGGCCTACGAGCAGTACTTC. It yields the protein CASSLEGAYEQYF.

The chain uses TRBV19 and TRBJ1-5; no clear D. With 3 bases removed from V and 4 bases from J, the gap between germline ends came to 7 bases. Germline V gene lookup returns CDR1 LNHDA and CDR2 SQIVND (reference sequence). The CDR3 extends over 13 amino acids. In nucleotides, the CDR3 is TGTGCCAGTAGTATCCGGACTAATCAGCCCCAGCATTTT. This translates into CASSIRTNQPQHF.

This clone occurred once. The chain employs TRBV12-3 or TRBV12-4 and TRBJ1-2, with D possibly being TRBD1 (6 bases). This CDR3 is built from 13 residues. V gave up 6 bases and J gave up 6 bases, with 14 bases separating them. The CDR3, as DNA: TGTGCCAGCAGCATTCTCCAGGGGAATGGCTACACCTTC. This gives the protein CASSILQGNGYTF.

The rearrangement joins TRBV18 to TRBJ2-1; 7 bases are a match to TRBD1. The germline V gene encodes CDR1 KGHSH and CDR2 LQKENI. V gave up 2 bases and J gave up 6 bases; unmatched junction bases: 7. The CDR3 runs 15 residues. The CDR3 DNA is TGTGCCAGCTCACCAGGGCAGGGGGTCTCCAATGAGCAGTTCTTC. It translates to CASSPGQGVSNEQFF.

V gene TRBV18 combines with J gene TRBJ1-1, with D unresolved. Germline V gives CDR1 KGHSH, CDR2 LQKENI. The CDR3 sequence is 14 residues long. V lost 3 bases and J 1 base, leaving 9 bases between the germline ends. The CDR3 sequence is CASSPNSQNTEAFF. The CDR3 bases are TGTGCCAGCTCACCGAACAGCCAGAACACTGAAGCTTTCTTT.

Details on this clone: Other DNA variants within this sample encode the same CDR3. The chain carries TRBV7-2 and TRBJ2-5, with D uncertain. V lost 3 bases and J lost 5, with 4 bases in between. The germline V gene encodes CDR1 SGHTA and CDR2 FQGNSA. The CDR3 contains 11 residues. In DNA form, the CDR3 reads TGTGCCAGCAGCTTGGCTGAGACCCAGTACTTC. Encoded protein: CASSLAETQYF.

The CDR3 protein is CASRGGGGYGYTF. The CDR3, as DNA: TGTGCCAGCAGAGGGGGCGGTGGCTATGGCTACACCTTC. V and J are TRBV2 and TRBJ1-2; 7 nucleotides match TRBD1. The V gene end was trimmed by 6 bases and the J gene end by 4 bases; junction bases not matched to a gene: 5. CDR1 is SNHLY and CDR2 is FYNNEI in the germline V gene. There are 13 residues in the CDR3. Full variable domain (missing parts from reference TRBV2 and TRBJ1-2): EPEVTQTPSHQVTQMGQEVILRCVPISNHLYFYWYRQILGQKVEFLVSFYNNEISEKSEIFDDQFSVERPDGSNFTLKIRSTKLEDSAMYFCASRGGGGYGYTFGSGTRLTVV.

The chain couples TRBV7-2 to TRBJ2-4; a possible D gene is TRBD2 (6 bases). Looked up from germline, CDR1 is SGHTA and CDR2 is FQGNSA. The CDR3 has 16 residues. V gave up 4 bases and J gave up 2 bases, with 15 bases separating them. The CDR3: CASSSAPTSSKNIQYF. The CDR3, as DNA: TGTGCCAGCAGCTCAGCCCCTACTAGCTCCAAAAACATTCAGTACTTC. The full variable domain, rest sourced from reference TRBV7-2 and TRBJ2-4, is GAGVSQSPSNKVTEKGKDVELRCDPISGHTALYWYRQSLGQGLEFLIYFQGNSAPDKSGLPSDRFSAERTGGSVSTLTIQRTQQEDSAVYLCASSSAPTSSKNIQYFGAGTRLSVL.

This sequence joins TRBV7-9 and TRBJ1-3; D gene unclear. The CDR3 is 13 residues long. Trimming removed 5 bases at V and 0 bases at J, with 5 bases between. The germline V gene encodes CDR1 SEHNR and CDR2 FQNEAQ (reference sequence). DNA of the CDR3: TGTGCCAGCAGCCCATCCTCTGGAAACACCATATATTTT. Residues: CASSPSSGNTIYF.